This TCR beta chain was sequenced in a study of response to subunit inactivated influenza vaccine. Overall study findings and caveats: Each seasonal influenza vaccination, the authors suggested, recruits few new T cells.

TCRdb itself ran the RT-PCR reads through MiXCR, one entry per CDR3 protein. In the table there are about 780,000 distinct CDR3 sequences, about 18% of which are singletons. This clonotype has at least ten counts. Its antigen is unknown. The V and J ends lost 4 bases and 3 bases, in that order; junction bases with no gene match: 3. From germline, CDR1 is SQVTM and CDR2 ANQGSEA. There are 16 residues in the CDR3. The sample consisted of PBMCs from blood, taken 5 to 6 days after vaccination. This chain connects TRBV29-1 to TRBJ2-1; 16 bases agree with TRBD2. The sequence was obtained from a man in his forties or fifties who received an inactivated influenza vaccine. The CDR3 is CSVGGLAGGLYNEQFF. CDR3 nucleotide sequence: TGCAGCGTTGGGGGACTAGCGGGGGGGCTCTACAATGAGCAGTTCTTC.